This T cell receptor beta chain derives from a study of blood T cell repertoires in COVID-19. Study details: The cDNA or gDNA used as material had been derived from T cells, B-cell-depleted T cells, or PBMCs.

The repertoire was sequenced with immunoSEQ multiplex PCR; TCRdb's copy has only in-frame clones and lacks some. The sample records 650,000 to 800,000 clones, over 80% being singletons. CDR3 length equals 12 residues. With 5 bases clipped from V and 7 bases from J, the junction kept 4 bases outside the gene matches. Germline CDR1 and CDR2: SGHAT and FQNNGV. The material sequenced was peripheral blood. The TCR originated in a woman between 18 and 29 years old with acute or convalescent COVID-19. The rearrangement uses TRBV11-2 and TRBJ1-1; TRBD1 agrees at 7 bases. The CDR3 loop reads CASSQGQREAFF. The CDR3 nucleotides are TGTGCCAGCAGCCAGGGACAGCGTGAAGCTTTCTTT.